This T cell receptor (beta chain) appears in the sequencing data of a study of shared clonotypes between healthy human individuals. Some clones are missing from TCRdb's copy, which holds only in-frame ones; the method was immunoSEQ multiplex PCR. The sample records just over 2,000,000 clones, about 95% being singletons. This clone showed up just a few times. The CDR3 covers 9 residues. V lost 4 bases to trimming and J lost 10 bases, with 7 bases between them. Germline lookup yields CDR1 SQVTM and CDR2 ANQGSEA. Cells designated naive CD8 were CD45RO-negative and were positively selected for CCR7, with terminally differentiated effector memory CD45RA+ cells excluded.

The sequenced sample consisted of naive CD8+ T cells sorted from blood. This clonotype originated in a man between 18 and 35 years old in good health. This chain joins TRBV29-1 and TRBJ1-1, with D hard to call. In nucleotides, the CDR3 is TGCAGCGTTGCTGGAGGAGCTTTCTTT. Protein: CSVAGGAFF. Combining the CDR3 with reference TRBV29-1 and TRBJ1-1 gives the whole variable domain SAVISQKPSRDICQRGTSLTIQCQVDSQVTMMFWYRQQPGQSLTLIATANQGSEATYESGFVIDKFPISRPNLTFSTLTVSNMSPEDSSIYLCSVAGGAFFGQGTRLTVV.